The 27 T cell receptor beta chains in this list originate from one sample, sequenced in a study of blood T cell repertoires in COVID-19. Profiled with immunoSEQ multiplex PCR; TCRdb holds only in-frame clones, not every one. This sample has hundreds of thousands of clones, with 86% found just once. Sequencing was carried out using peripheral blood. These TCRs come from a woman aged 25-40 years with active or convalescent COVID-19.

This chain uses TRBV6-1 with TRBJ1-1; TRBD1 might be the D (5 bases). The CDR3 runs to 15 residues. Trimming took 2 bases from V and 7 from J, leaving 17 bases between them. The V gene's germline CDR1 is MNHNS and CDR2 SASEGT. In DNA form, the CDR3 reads TGTGCCAGCAGTGAAAGTCCAAGGTCGGGGGTTGAAGCTTTCTTT. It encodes CASSESPRSGVEAFF.

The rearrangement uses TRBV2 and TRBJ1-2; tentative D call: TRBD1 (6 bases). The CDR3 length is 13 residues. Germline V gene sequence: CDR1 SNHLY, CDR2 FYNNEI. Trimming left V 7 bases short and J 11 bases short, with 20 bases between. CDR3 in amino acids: CASTLTGTERYTF. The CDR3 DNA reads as TGTGCCAGCACCTTGACAGGAACCGAGAGGTACACCTTC.

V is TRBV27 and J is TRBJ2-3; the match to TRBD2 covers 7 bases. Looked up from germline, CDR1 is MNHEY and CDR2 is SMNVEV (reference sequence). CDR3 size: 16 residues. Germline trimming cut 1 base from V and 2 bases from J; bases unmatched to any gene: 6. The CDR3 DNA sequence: TGTGCCAGCAGTTTATTGGGGGGGAGCTACACAGATACGCAGTATTTT. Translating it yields CASSLLGGSYTDTQYF.

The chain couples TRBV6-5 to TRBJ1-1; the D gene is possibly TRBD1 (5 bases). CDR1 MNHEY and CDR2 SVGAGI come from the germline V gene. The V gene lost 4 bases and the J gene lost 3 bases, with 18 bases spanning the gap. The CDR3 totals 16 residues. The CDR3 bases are TGTGCCAGCAGTTCCCAACCGGGACTTGGAGACACTGAAGCTTTCTTT. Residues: CASSSQPGLGDTEAFF.

CDR3 loop: CASSLGHSSPPQHF. The CDR3 bases are TGTGCCAGCAGCTTAGGACATTCAAGCCCGCCCCAGCATTTT. The chain employs TRBV5-6 and TRBJ1-5; perhaps TRBD1 as D (5 bases). Germline V CDR1 and CDR2: SGHDT, YYEEEE. The V and J ends lost 2 bases and 9 bases respectively, with 15 bases between them. CDR3 length: 14 residues.

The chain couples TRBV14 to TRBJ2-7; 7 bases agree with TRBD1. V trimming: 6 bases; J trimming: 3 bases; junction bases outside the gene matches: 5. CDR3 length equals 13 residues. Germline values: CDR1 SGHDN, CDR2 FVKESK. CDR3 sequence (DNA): TGTGCCAGCAGTTGGACAGGCAGCTACGAGCAGTACTTC. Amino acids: CASSWTGSYEQYF.

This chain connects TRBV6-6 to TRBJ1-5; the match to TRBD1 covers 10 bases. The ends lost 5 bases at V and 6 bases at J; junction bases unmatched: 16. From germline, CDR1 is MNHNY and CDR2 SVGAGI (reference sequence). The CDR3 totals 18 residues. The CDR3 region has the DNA TGTGCCAGCAGTCCCTCCAGTACGACAGGGGGCCTCGTTCAGCCCCAGCATTTT. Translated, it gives CASSPSSTTGGLVQPQHF.

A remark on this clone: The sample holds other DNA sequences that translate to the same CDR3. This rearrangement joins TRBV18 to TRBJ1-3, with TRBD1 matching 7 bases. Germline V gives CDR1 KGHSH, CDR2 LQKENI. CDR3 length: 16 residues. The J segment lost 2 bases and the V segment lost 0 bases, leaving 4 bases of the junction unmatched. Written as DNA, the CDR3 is TGTGCCAGCTCACCACCTACAGGGGATCCTGGAAACACCATATATTTT. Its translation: CASSPPTGDPGNTIYF.

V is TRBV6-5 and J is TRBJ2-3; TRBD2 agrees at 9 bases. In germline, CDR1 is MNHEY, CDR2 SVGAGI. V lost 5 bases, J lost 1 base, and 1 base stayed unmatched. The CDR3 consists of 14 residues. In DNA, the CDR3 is TGTGCCAGCAGTCGGACTAGCGGCACAGATACGCAGTATTTT. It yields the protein CASSRTSGTDTQYF.

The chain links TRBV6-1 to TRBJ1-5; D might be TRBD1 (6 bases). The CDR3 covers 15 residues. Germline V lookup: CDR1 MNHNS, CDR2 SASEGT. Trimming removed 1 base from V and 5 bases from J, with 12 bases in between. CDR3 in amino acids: CASSEGGTGHQPQHF. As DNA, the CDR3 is TGTGCCAGCAGTGAAGGCGGCACAGGGCATCAGCCCCAGCATTTT.

The CDR3, as DNA: TGTGCAAGTCGCTTACAGGGGGGCCGCGAATCCGAAGCTTTCTTT. This sequence encodes CASRLQGGRESEAFF. This chain connects TRBV12-2 to TRBJ1-1; the D call TRBD1 from the table was never checked on the DNA. TRBV12-2 is tagged as a pseudogene. This CDR3 spans 15 amino acids.

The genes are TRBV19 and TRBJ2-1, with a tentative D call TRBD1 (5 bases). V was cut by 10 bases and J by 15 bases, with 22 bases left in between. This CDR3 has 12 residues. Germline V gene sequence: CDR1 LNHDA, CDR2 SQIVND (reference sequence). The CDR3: CATAGPKGFRFF. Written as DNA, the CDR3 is TGTGCCACCGCCGGACCCAAGGGGTTTCGGTTCTTC.

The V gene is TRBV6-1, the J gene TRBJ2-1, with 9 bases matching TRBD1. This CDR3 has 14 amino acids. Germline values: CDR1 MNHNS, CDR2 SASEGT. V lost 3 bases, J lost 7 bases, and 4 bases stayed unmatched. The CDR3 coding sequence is TGTGCCAGCAGTGAGGGACAGGGTGGTAATGAGCAGTTCTTC. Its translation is CASSEGQGGNEQFF.

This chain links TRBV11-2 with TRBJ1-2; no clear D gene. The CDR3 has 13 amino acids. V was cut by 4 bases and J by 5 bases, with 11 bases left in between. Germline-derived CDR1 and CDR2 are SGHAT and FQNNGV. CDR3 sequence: CASSSPRVYGYTF. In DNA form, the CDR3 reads TGTGCCAGCAGCTCCCCGAGGGTATATGGCTACACCTTC.

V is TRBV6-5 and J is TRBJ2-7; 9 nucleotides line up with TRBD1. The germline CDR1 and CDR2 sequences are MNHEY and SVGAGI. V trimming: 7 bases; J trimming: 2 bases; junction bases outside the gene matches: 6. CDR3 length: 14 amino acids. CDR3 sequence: CASTQGQGTYEQYF. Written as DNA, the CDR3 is TGTGCCAGCACCCAGGGACAGGGAACCTACGAGCAGTACTTC.

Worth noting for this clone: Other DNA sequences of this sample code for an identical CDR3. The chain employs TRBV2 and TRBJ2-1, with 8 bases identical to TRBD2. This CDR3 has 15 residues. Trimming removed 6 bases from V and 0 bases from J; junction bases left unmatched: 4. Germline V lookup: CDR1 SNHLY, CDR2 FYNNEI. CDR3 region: CASRTGGSSYNEQFF. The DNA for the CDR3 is TGTGCCAGCAGGACGGGAGGGAGCTCCTACAATGAGCAGTTCTTC. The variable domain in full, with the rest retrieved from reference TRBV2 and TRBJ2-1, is EPEVTQTPSHQVTQMGQEVILRCVPISNHLYFYWYRQILGQKVEFLVSFYNNEISEKSEIFDDQFSVERPDGSNFTLKIRSTKLEDSAMYFCASRTGGSSYNEQFFGPGTRLTVL.

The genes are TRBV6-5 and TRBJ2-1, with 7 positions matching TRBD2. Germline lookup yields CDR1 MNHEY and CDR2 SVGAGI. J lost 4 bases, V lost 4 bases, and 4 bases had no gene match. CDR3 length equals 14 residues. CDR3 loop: CASSFLGGYNEQFF. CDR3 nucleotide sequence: TGTGCCAGCAGTTTCCTCGGGGGGTACAATGAGCAGTTCTTC.

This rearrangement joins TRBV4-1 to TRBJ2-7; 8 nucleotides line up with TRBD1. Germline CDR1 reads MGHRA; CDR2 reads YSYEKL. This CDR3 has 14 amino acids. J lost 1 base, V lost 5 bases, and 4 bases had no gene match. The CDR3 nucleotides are TGCGCCAGCAGCTCCGGACAGGGTTCCTACGAGCAGTACTTC. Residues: CASSSGQGSYEQYF.

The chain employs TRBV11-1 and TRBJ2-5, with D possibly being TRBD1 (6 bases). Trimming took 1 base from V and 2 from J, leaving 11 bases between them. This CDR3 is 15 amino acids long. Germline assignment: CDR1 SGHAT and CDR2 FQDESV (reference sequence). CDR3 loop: CASSLGTELQETQYF. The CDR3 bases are TGTGCCAGCAGCTTAGGGACAGAACTACAAGAGACCCAGTACTTC.

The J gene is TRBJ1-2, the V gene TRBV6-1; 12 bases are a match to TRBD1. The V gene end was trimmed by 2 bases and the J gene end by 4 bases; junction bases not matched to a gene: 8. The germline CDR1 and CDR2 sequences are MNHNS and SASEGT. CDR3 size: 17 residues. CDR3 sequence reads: CASSEPGTGGYSYGYTF. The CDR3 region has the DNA TGTGCCAGCAGTGAACCCGGGACAGGGGGCTATTCCTATGGCTACACCTTC.

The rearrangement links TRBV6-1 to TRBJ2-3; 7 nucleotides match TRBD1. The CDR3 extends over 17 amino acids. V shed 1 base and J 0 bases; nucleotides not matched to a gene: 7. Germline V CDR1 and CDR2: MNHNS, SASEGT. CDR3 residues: CASSEVNRGRSTDTQYF. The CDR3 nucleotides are TGTGCCAGCAGTGAAGTGAACAGGGGACGCAGCACAGATACGCAGTATTTT.

CDR3 nucleotide sequence: TGTGCCAGCAGCCAAGAACTAGCGGGCATCACAGATACGCAGTATTTT. It is translated as CASSQELAGITDTQYF. V usage is TRBV14 and J usage is TRBJ2-3, with 9 bases that match TRBD2. Germline CDR1 reads SGHDN; CDR2 reads FVKESK. V shed 0 bases and J 2 bases; nucleotides not matched to a gene: 3. This CDR3 has 16 amino acids.

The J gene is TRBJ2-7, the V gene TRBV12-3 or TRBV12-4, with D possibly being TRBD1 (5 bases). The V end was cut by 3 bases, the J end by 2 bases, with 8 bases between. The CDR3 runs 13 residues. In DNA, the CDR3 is TGTGCCAGCAGTTTCTCAGGGACCTACGAGCAGTACTTC. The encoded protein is CASSFSGTYEQYF.

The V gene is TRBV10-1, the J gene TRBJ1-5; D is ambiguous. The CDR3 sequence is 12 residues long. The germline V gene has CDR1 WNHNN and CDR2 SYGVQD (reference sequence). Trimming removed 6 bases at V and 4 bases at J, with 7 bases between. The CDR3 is CASSSGNQPQHF. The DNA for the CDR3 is TGCGCCAGCAGCTCAGGAAATCAGCCCCAGCATTTT.

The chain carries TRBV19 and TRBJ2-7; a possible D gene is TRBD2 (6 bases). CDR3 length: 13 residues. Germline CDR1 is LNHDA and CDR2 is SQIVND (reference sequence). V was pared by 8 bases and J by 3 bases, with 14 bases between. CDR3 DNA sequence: TGTGCCAGTGAAGGGAGGAAGGGCTACGAGCAGTACTTC. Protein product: CASEGRKGYEQYF.

The chain's CDR3 is CASTQGAAANYGYTF. CDR3 sequence (DNA): TGTGCCAGCACCCAGGGGGCAGCAGCTAACTATGGCTACACCTTC. V and J are TRBV9 and TRBJ1-2; 8 bases are a match to TRBD1. CDR3 size: 15 residues. From germline, CDR1 is SGDLS and CDR2 YYNGEE. J gave up 0 bases and V 6 bases, and 7 bases lay outside the gene matches.

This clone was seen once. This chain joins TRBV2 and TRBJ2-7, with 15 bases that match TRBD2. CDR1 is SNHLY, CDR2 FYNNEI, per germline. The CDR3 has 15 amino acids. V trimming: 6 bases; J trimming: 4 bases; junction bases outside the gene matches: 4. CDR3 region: CASSAGTSGGYEQYF. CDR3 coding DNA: TGTGCCAGCAGCGCCGGGACTAGCGGGGGGTACGAGCAGTACTTC.